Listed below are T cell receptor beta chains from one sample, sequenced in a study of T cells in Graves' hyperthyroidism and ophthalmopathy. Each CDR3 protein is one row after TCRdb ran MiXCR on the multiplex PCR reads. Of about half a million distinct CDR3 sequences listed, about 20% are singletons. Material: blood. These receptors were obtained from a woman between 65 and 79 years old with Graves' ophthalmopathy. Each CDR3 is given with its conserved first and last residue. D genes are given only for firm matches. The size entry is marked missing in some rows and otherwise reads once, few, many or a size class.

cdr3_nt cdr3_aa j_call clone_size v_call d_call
TGTGCCTGGAGTGTACATGGAATTCCCAAAAACATTCAGTACTTC CAWSVHGIPKNIQYF TRBJ2-4 NA TRBV30 NA
TGTGCCAGCAGTTTAGTGGGGGAGCCTTACTACGAGCAGTACTTC CASSLVGEPYYEQYF TRBJ2-7 NA TRBV12-3/TRBV12-4 NA
TGTGCCAGCAGCGTAGAATCCGGGCCGACTGAAGCTTTCTTT CASSVESGPTEAFF TRBJ1-1 few TRBV9 NA
TGCAGTGCGAGACGGGGGCCGCGTGGCAATCAGCCCCAGCATTTT CSARRGPRGNQPQHF TRBJ1-5 NA TRBV20-1 NA
TGTGCCATCAGTGGCCCCCCTGGACAGTTTTACGAGCAGTACTTC CAISGPPGQFYEQYF TRBJ2-7 NA TRBV10-3 NA
TGTGCCAGCAGTTGGAGTAGCGGCACAGATACGCAGTATTTT CASSWSSGTDTQYF TRBJ2-3 many TRBV27 NA
TGTGCCAGCAGTGTGACAGGTATCTACAAGCAGTACTTC CASSVTGIYKQYF TRBJ2-7 NA TRBV28 NA
TGCAGTGCCGAACAGGGCCTGAACACTGAAGCTTTCTTT CSAEQGLNTEAFF TRBJ1-1 few TRBV20-1 NA
TGTGCCAGCAGTCGGGGAGGGTTTGAAGCTTTCTTT CASSRGGFEAFF TRBJ1-1 many TRBV28 NA
TGTGCCAGCAGCTTAAAACAGGCTGAAGCTTTCTTT CASSLKQAEAFF TRBJ1-1 NA TRBV7-9 NA
TGTGCCAGCAGTTCTTCACGCTGGACAGGGAACAATGAGCAGTTCTTC CASSSSRWTGNNEQFF TRBJ2-1 NA TRBV6-1 TRBD1
TGTGCCAGCAGTACAAACGCCAGGTTTGGGGCCCAGCCCCAGCATTTT CASSTNARFGAQPQHF TRBJ1-5 few TRBV6-1 NA
TGTGCCAGCAGTGCGGGACTAGCGATCGGTGCAGATACGCAGTATTTT CASSAGLAIGADTQYF TRBJ2-3 many TRBV28 TRBD2
TGTGCCAGCAGCTTAGGCCGCCTGTCGAATACGCAGTATTTT CASSLGRLSNTQYF TRBJ2-3 many TRBV7-2 NA
TGTGCCAGCAGCTTGGGGACAGTTGCAGATACGCAGTATTTT CASSLGTVADTQYF TRBJ2-3 many TRBV5-6 NA
TGTGCCAGCAGCTTTAACGCCCTGATAGGCTACGAGCAGTACTTC CASSFNALIGYEQYF TRBJ2-7 many TRBV7-8 NA
TGTGCCAGCTCGTCAAATAGGGACGAGCAGTACTTC CASSSNRDEQYF TRBJ2-7 NA TRBV18 NA
TGTGCCAGCAGTTTAAAATGGGCAGGGGGAACCAAAAACATTCAGTACTTC CASSLKWAGGTKNIQYF TRBJ2-4 NA TRBV27 TRBD1
TGTGCCAGCAGTTCTGGGGACAGGGGGCATCAGCCCCAGCATTTT CASSSGDRGHQPQHF TRBJ1-5 NA TRBV28 TRBD1
TGCGCCAGCAGCCCGACCGGGACTATGGGGGAGCAGTACTTC CASSPTGTMGEQYF TRBJ2-7 few TRBV5-1 TRBD2
TGTGCCAGCAGTGAAGCGCCGTCGGGGACCGGGGAGCTGTTTTTT CASSEAPSGTGELFF TRBJ2-2 many TRBV2 NA
TGTGCCAGCAGTTTTCCCAGGACGGGTACCTCTGGAAACACCATATATTTT CASSFPRTGTSGNTIYF TRBJ1-3 NA TRBV6-1 NA